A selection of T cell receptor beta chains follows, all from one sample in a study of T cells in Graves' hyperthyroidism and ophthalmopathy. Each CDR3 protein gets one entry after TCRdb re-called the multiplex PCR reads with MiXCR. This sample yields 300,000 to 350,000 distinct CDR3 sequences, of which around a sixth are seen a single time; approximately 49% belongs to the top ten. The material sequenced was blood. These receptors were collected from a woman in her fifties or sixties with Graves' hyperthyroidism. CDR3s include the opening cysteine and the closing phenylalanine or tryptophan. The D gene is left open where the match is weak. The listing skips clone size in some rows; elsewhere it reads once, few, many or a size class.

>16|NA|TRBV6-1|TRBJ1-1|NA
TGTGCCAGCAGTGAATGGGAAGGGGGACGGAACACTGAAGCTTTCTTT
CASSEWEGGRNTEAFF
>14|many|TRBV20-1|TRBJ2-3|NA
TGCAGTGCTCACAATTCGATGGGAGCAGATACGCAGTATTTT
CSAHNSMGADTQYF
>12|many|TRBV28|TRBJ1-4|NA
TGTGCCAGCAGTTTGGTGGCCGAAAAACTGTTTTTT
CASSLVAEKLFF
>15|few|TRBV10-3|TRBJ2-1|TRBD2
TGTGCCATCAGGGGCGGGCTAGCGGAATACAATGAGCAGTTCTTC
CAIRGGLAEYNEQFF
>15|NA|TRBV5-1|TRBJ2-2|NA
TGTGCCAGCAGCTTAGTGGGGAGAGACACCGGGGAGCTGTTTTTT
CASSLVGRDTGELFF
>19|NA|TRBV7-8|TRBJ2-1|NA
TGTGCCAGCAGCTTAGCGCTGAGTCAGGGTAGCGCAAGCCTCAATGAGCAGTTCTTC
CASSLALSQGSASLNEQFF
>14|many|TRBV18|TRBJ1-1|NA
TGTGCCAGCTCACCACAGGGAACGAACACTGAAGCTTTCTTT
CASSPQGTNTEAFF
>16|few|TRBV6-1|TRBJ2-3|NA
TGTGCCAGCAAGGGTCCGACAGACTCTCGGGAAGATACGCAGTATTTT
CASKGPTDSREDTQYF
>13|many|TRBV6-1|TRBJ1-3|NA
TGTGCCAGCGGCACAGGGTGGGAAAACACCATATATTTT
CASGTGWENTIYF
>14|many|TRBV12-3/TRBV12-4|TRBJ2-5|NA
TGTGCCAGCAGTCCGGGCCGGGACCCCGAGACCCAGTACTTC
CASSPGRDPETQYF
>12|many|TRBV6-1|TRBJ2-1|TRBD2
TGTGCCAGCGGCGGGGGGTACAATGAGCAGTTCTTC
CASGGGYNEQFF